The 10 T cell receptor beta chains in this list originate from one sample, sequenced in a study of shared clonotypes between healthy human individuals. The table came from immunoSEQ multiplex PCR; TCRdb's copy has only in-frame clones and leaves some out. Of roughly 2,500,000 clones listed, approximately 93% are singletons. The sequenced sample was naive CD4+ T cells from PBMCs. Noted subset: CD45RA+ positively selected. The source is a young man in good health. Some clones in this sample may be carry-over from other donors' samples.

Points on this clone: The same CDR3 also results from other DNA sequences found in this sample. J is TRBJ2-1 and V is TRBV5-1, with D tentatively TRBD1 or TRBD2 (6 bases each). CDR1 is SGHRS and CDR2 is YFSETQ in the germline V gene. V was shortened by 0 bases and J by 0 bases, with 10 bases between the two germline ends. The CDR3 consists of 16 residues. This CDR3 is CASSLGGGSSYNEQFF. The DNA of the CDR3 is TGCGCCAGCAGCTTGGGAGGGGGGAGCTCCTACAATGAGCAGTTCTTC.

Here the CDR3 reads CASRRGNQPQHF. CDR3 DNA sequence: TGTGCCAGTCGAAGGGGTAATCAGCCCCAGCATTTT. V and J are TRBV19 and TRBJ1-5; tentative D call: TRBD1 (5 bases). V lost 8 bases to trimming and J lost 4 bases, with 9 bases between them. Germline loops: CDR1 LNHDA, CDR2 SQIVND (reference sequence). This CDR3 has 12 residues. The entire variable domain, with the rest obtained from reference TRBV19 and TRBJ1-5, is as follows: DGGITQSPKYLFRKEGQNVTLSCEQNLNHDAMYWYRQDPGQGLRLIYYSQIVNDFQKGDIAEGYSVSREKKESFPLTVTSAQKNPTAFYLCASRRGNQPQHFGDGTRLSIL.

V usage is TRBV28 and J usage is TRBJ2-1, with a weak D call TRBD1 (6 bases). Germline values: CDR1 MDHEN, CDR2 SYDVKM. This CDR3 has 15 amino acids. V shed 5 bases and J shed 7 bases, with 18 bases lying between them. The CDR3 DNA sequence: TGTGCCAGCAGTCGACAGGATATTAGAGGGAATGAGCAGTTCTTC. Protein product: CASSRQDIRGNEQFF. The variable domain in full, completed from reference TRBV28 and TRBJ2-1, reads DVKVTQSSRYLVKRTGEKVFLECVQDMDHENMFWYRQDPGLGLRLIYFSYDVKMKEKGDIPEGYSVSREKKERFSLILESASTNQTSMYLCASSRQDIRGNEQFFGPGTRLTVL.

The V and J genes are TRBV29-1 and TRBJ1-2, with D maybe TRBD1 (6 bases). Germline V gene lookup returns CDR1 SQVTM and CDR2 ANQGSEA. The CDR3 contains 15 residues. V lost 3 bases and J 7 bases, leaving 21 bases between the germline ends. The CDR3 region has the DNA TGCAGCGTTGACGGGAGCCGGGACACCGGAGGTGGCTACACCTTC. This codes for CSVDGSRDTGGGYTF.

V usage is TRBV9 and J usage is TRBJ2-2, with D hard to call. This CDR3 contains 14 residues. V lost 0 bases and J lost 6, with 9 bases in between. The germline CDR1 and CDR2 sequences are SGDLS and YYNGEE. The CDR3 region is CASSVDWGSGELFF. The CDR3 DNA follows: TGTGCCAGCAGCGTAGATTGGGGATCCGGGGAGCTGTTTTTT.

This clone showed up just a few times. The chain recombines TRBV2 with TRBJ1-1; D gene uncertain. The V gene's germline CDR1 is SNHLY and CDR2 FYNNEI. This CDR3 spans 14 amino acids. V lost 0 bases to trimming and J lost 5 bases, with 10 bases between them. CDR3 in DNA: TGTGCCAGCAGTGAAGCGGTAGGGTGGACTGAAGCTTTCTTT. Encoded protein: CASSEAVGWTEAFF.

The chain links TRBV30 to TRBJ1-4; 7 bases line up with TRBD1. There are 17 residues in the CDR3. The ends lost 3 bases at V and 4 bases at J; junction bases unmatched: 14. CDR1 is GTSNPN, CDR2 SVGIG, per germline (reference sequence). Here the CDR3 DNA reads TGTGCCTGGAGCAGGCGCAGGGGGTCTCAGGTTAATGAAAAACTGTTTTTT. This codes for CAWSRRRGSQVNEKLFF. Together with reference TRBV30 and TRBJ1-4, the CDR3 gives the full variable domain: SQTIHQWPATLVQPVGSPLSLECTVEGTSNPNLYWYRQAAGRGLQLLFYSVGIGQISSEVPQNLSASRPQDRQFILSSKKLLLSDSGFYLCAWSRRRGSQVNEKLFFGSGTQLSVL.

V and J are TRBV11-2 and TRBJ2-7, with unresolved D. Germline V lookup: CDR1 SGHAT, CDR2 FQNNGV. Trimming shortened V by 4 bases and J by 2 bases, and 3 bases separated the two germline ends. This CDR3 spans 11 amino acids. The CDR3 coding sequence is TGTGCCAGCAGCTACGCCTACGAGCAGTACTTC. It codes for CASSYAYEQYF.

This clone was seen only a few times. This chain connects TRBV16 to TRBJ1-3, with D uncertain. Germline values: CDR1 KGHSY, CDR2 FQNENV. The CDR3 sequence is 13 residues long. Trimming stripped 2 bases from V and 7 bases from J, with 9 bases between. This CDR3 reads CASSQETGNTIYF. The CDR3 nucleotides are TGTGCCAGCAGCCAAGAGACCGGGAACACCATATATTTT.

The J gene is TRBJ2-7, the V gene TRBV19, with 8 positions matching TRBD2. The CDR3 totals 15 residues. Germline CDR1 LNHDA, CDR2 SQIVND (reference sequence). With V trimmed by 5 bases and J by 1 base, 7 bases remained unmatched. CDR3 nucleotide sequence: TGTGCCAGTAGTCTGATAGCGGGACCTTCCTACGAGCAGTACTTC. Its translation: CASSLIAGPSYEQYF. The whole variable domain, remainder taken from reference TRBV19 and TRBJ2-7, is DGGITQSPKYLFRKEGQNVTLSCEQNLNHDAMYWYRQDPGQGLRLIYYSQIVNDFQKGDIAEGYSVSREKKESFPLTVTSAQKNPTAFYLCASSLIAGPSYEQYFGPGTRLTVT.